Following are 4 T cell receptor beta chains from one sample sequenced in a study of early T cells in non-severe SARS-CoV-2 infection. TCRdb fed the 5' RACE reads into MiXCR, producing one record per CDR3 protein. The sample consists of some 77,000 distinct CDR3 sequences, around 13% of them appearing once. Sequenced material: whole blood. Source of these receptors: an adult who was a healthcare worker with PCR-confirmed SARS-CoV-2 infection or an uninfected control (not recorded which).

The chain combines TRBV20-1 with TRBJ2-3; possibly TRBD2 for D (5 bases). Trimming removed 3 bases from V and 2 bases from J, with 9 bases in between. The V gene's germline CDR1 is DFQATT and CDR2 SNEGSKA (reference sequence). This CDR3 comprises 13 residues. The CDR3 protein is CSARRLNTDTQYF. The CDR3 DNA is TGCAGTGCTAGGAGACTAAACACAGATACGCAGTATTTT.

This clonotype occurred many times. The V call is TRBV11-2, the J call TRBJ2-1; the match to TRBD2 covers 7 bases. CDR3 length: 13 amino acids. Unmatched junction bases numbered 6, after V lost 8 bases and J lost 5 bases. Germline assignment: CDR1 SGHAT and CDR2 FQNNGV. The CDR3 protein is CASRWSGDNEQFF. The CDR3 region has the DNA TGTGCCAGCCGATGGAGCGGGGACAATGAGCAGTTCTTC.

This clonotype was counted at least ten times. The gene calls are TRBV27 and TRBJ1-5; D might be TRBD1 (6 bases). Germline values: CDR1 MNHEY, CDR2 SMNVEV (reference sequence). V was cut by 6 bases and J by 0 bases, with 12 bases left in between. This CDR3 is built from 15 residues. The CDR3 protein is CASSLDSFSNQPQHF. DNA of the CDR3: TGTGCCAGCAGCCTGGACAGTTTTAGCAATCAGCCCCAGCATTTT.

J is TRBJ2-3 and V is TRBV5-4, with 8 bases fitting TRBD2. With 0 bases clipped from V and 3 bases from J, the junction kept 12 bases outside the gene matches. The length of the CDR3 is 18 residues. Germline V gene data show CDR1 as SGHNT and CDR2 as YYREEE (reference sequence). DNA of the CDR3: TGTGCCAGCAGCTTGGGGGAGCGGGAGTCGATGGGAACAGATACGCAGTATTTT. Translated, it gives CASSLGERESMGTDTQYF.